This entry lists 7 T cell receptor beta chains sequenced from one sample in a study of blood T cell repertoires in COVID-19. Sequencing used immunoSEQ multiplex PCR; TCRdb keeps in-frame clones, though not all of them. Of roughly 250,000 clones listed, about four fifths were seen once; the top ten hold approximately 9.4%. Specimen: peripheral blood. The receptors stem from a woman aged 80 or older with acute or convalescent COVID-19.

The chain recombines TRBV6-5 with TRBJ2-4; tentatively, D is TRBD2 (5 bases). Trimming stripped 9 bases from V and 0 bases from J, with 15 bases between. Germline lookup yields CDR1 MNHEY and CDR2 SVGAGI. The CDR3 is made up of 15 amino acids. CDR3 DNA sequence: TGTGCCAGTCGGCCGGACGGACTAGCCAAAAACATTCAGTACTTC. Its protein is CASRPDGLAKNIQYF.

Only one count was recorded for this clone. The chain couples TRBV27 to TRBJ2-2; TRBD1 is a possible D gene (5 bases). Germline CDR1 is MNHEY and CDR2 is SMNVEV (reference sequence). This CDR3 has 13 residues. V dropped 3 bases and J dropped 6 bases, with 8 bases sitting between them. The CDR3 coding sequence is TGTGCCAGCAGTTTTCAGGGTCCCGGGGAGCTGTTTTTT. Its protein is CASSFQGPGELFF.

The V call is TRBV28, the J call TRBJ1-2, with D possibly being TRBD1 (6 bases). Per germline, CDR1 MDHEN and CDR2 SYDVKM. This CDR3 comprises 14 residues. Trimming took off 3 bases at V and 2 bases at J, with 10 bases between the two ends. The CDR3 bases are TGTGCCAGCAGTTTCGGGCAGGGGAACTATGGCTACACCTTC. This gives the protein CASSFGQGNYGYTF.

This clone was detected once. The chain recombines TRBV11-1 with TRBJ2-1; D may be TRBD2 (5 bases). Trimming took off 1 base at V and 5 bases at J, with 12 bases between the two ends. This CDR3 has 15 residues. The germline V gene encodes CDR1 SGHAT and CDR2 FQDESV (reference sequence). CDR3 bases: TGTGCCAGCAGCTTAGAGATAGGAGGAAACAATGAGCAGTTCTTC. Translated, it gives CASSLEIGGNNEQFF. Combining the CDR3 with reference TRBV11-1 and TRBJ2-1 gives the whole variable domain EAEVAQSPRYKITEKSQAVAFWCDPISGHATLYWYRQILGQGPELLVQFQDESVVDDSQLPKDRFSAERLKGVDSTLKIQPAELGDSAMYLCASSLEIGGNNEQFFGPGTRLTVL.

The V and J genes are TRBV9 and TRBJ2-2; no firm D call. Germline V gene lookup returns CDR1 SGDLS and CDR2 YYNGEE. V was pared by 0 bases and J by 6 bases, with 12 bases between. The CDR3 consists of 15 residues. This CDR3 is CASSVAPNQAGELFF. The CDR3 coding sequence is TGTGCCAGCAGCGTAGCTCCCAACCAGGCCGGGGAGCTGTTTTTT.

The J gene is TRBJ2-7, the V gene TRBV28; 9 bases match TRBD1. V lost 6 bases, J lost 2 bases, and 8 bases stayed unmatched. Per germline, CDR1 MDHEN and CDR2 SYDVKM. The CDR3 totals 15 residues. The CDR3 reads CASSGQGTPAYEQYF. CDR3 DNA: TGTGCCAGCAGCGGACAGGGGACACCTGCCTACGAGCAGTACTTC.

This chain joins TRBV3-1 (or the pseudogene TRBV3-2) and TRBJ2-2; 7 positions match TRBD1. V shed 0 bases, J shed 1 base, and the junction held 2 bases outside the gene matches. Looked up from germline, CDR1 is LGHDT and CDR2 is YNNKEL (reference sequence). The CDR3 is 16 amino acids. The CDR3 sequence: CASSQDYRGNTGELFF. CDR3 sequence (DNA): TGTGCCAGCAGCCAAGACTACAGGGGGAACACCGGGGAGCTGTTTTTT.